This entry concerns a single T cell receptor (beta chain). From RNA transcripts, TCR beta CDR3 regions were amplified. In the first-round RT-PCR of the TCR CDR3, the HTBI primer set was used. TCRdb reanalysed the multiplex PCR reads using MiXCR and keeps one entry per CDR3 protein. The sample has 350,000 to 400,000 distinct CDR3 sequences, 18% seen once; the top ten hold 40%. The germline gives CDR1 SGDLS, CDR2 YYNGEE. V was clipped by 3 bases and J by 6 bases, with 13 bases between them. The CDR3 runs 14 residues. The data derive from a study of T cells in Graves' hyperthyroidism and ophthalmopathy. Sequenced material: blood. The TCR sequence derives from a man between 18 and 29 years old with Graves' ophthalmopathy. The rearrangement joins TRBV9 to TRBJ1-5, with D possibly TRBD1 on 6 matching bases. CDR3 in amino acids: CASSASGARQPQHF. The CDR3 DNA is TGTGCCAGCAGCGCTTCAGGGGCCCGTCAGCCCCAGCATTTT.